This T cell receptor beta chain originates from a study of blood T cell repertoires in COVID-19. As for the study in general: Donors in the United States, Italy and Spain gave samples during acute or convalescent COVID-19. PBMCs, B-cell-depleted T cells, or T cells were the source of the cDNA or gDNA that made up the material.

The CDR3 consists of 16 residues. V was pared by 5 bases and J by 3 bases, with 13 bases of the junction left unmatched. Germline lookup yields CDR1 SGHDT and CDR2 YYEEEE. Original methodology: Cell counts per sample came from amplifying reference gene primers. The assay was immunoSEQ multiplex PCR, and TCRdb's table has in-frame clones only and misses some. V, J and clone size were drawn from that table, and D and trimming were deduced from the DNA. Among approximately 400,000 clones listed, 89% were seen once. The chain couples TRBV5-6 to TRBJ2-5; 7 nucleotides line up with TRBD2. Sequencing was done on a sample of peripheral blood. The TCR was taken from a man aged 35-49 years with acute or convalescent COVID-19. The CDR3 loop is CASRSVWREPEETQYF. Here the CDR3 DNA reads TGTGCCAGCAGGAGCGTTTGGCGGGAGCCCGAAGAGACCCAGTACTTC.